The 8 T cell receptor beta chains below were found in one sample sequenced in a study of blood T cell repertoires in COVID-19. Assay: immunoSEQ multiplex PCR; the TCRdb copy retains only in-frame clones and omits some. The sample contains 40,000 to 50,000 clones, 89% of which appear only once. Sequencing was carried out using peripheral blood. Receptor source: a man aged 50 to 59 with active COVID-19.

This chain uses TRBV24-1 with TRBJ2-1; 7 positions match TRBD2. CDR1 is KGHDR and CDR2 is SFDVKD in the germline V gene. The CDR3 totals 18 residues. Unmatched junction bases numbered 10, after V lost 2 bases and J lost 1 base. CDR3 nucleotide sequence: TGTGCCACCAGTGATTCCAGGGTAGGGGAGGGATCCTACAATGAGCAGTTCTTC. Residues: CATSDSRVGEGSYNEQFF.

This clone is a singleton in its sample. This chain connects TRBV30 to TRBJ2-1; D remains unclear. The V and J ends lost 2 bases and 0 bases respectively, with 11 bases between them. This CDR3 has 15 amino acids. Germline V gene lookup returns CDR1 GTSNPN and CDR2 SVGIG (reference sequence). This CDR3 reads CAWSRAWSSYNEQFF. CDR3 DNA: TGTGCCTGGAGTCGAGCGTGGAGCTCCTACAATGAGCAGTTCTTC.

V is TRBV29-1 and J is TRBJ2-1; D possibly corresponds to TRBD2 (5 bases). From germline, CDR1 is SQVTM and CDR2 ANQGSEA. The length of the CDR3 is 10 residues. Trimming stripped 7 bases from V and 10 bases from J, with 11 bases between. In DNA form, the CDR3 reads TGCAGCGGGCGGGTCGGGGAGCAGTTCTTC. Protein: CSGRVGEQFF.

The V call is TRBV5-5, the J call TRBJ2-1; 8 positions agree with TRBD1. CDR1 SGHKS and CDR2 YYEKEE come from the germline V gene (reference sequence). This CDR3 is 18 amino acids long. Unmatched junction bases numbered 19, after V lost 4 bases and J lost 7 bases. DNA of the CDR3: TGTGCCAGCAGCAGGACAGGGCGGCGGGATCTTCTGTTAAATGAGCAGTTCTTC. As protein: CASSRTGRRDLLLNEQFF. Full variable domain (outside the CDR3, taken from reference TRBV5-5 and TRBJ2-1): DAGVTQSPTHLIKTRGQQVTLRCSPISGHKSVSWYQQVLGQGPQFIFQYYEKEERGRGNFPDRFSARQFPNYSSELNVNALLLGDSALYLCASSRTGRRDLLLNEQFFGPGTRLTVL.

The chain joins TRBV19 to TRBJ2-7; 9 nucleotides match TRBD1. Per the germline V gene, CDR1 is LNHDA and CDR2 is SQIVND (reference sequence). The CDR3 sequence is 15 residues long. With 0 bases clipped from V and 2 bases from J, the junction kept 2 bases outside the gene matches. The CDR3 protein is CASSIDRQGAYEQYF. CDR3 in DNA: TGTGCCAGTAGTATAGATCGACAGGGGGCCTACGAGCAGTACTTC. Full variable domain (missing parts from reference TRBV19 and TRBJ2-7): DGGITQSPKYLFRKEGQNVTLSCEQNLNHDAMYWYRQDPGQGLRLIYYSQIVNDFQKGDIAEGYSVSREKKESFPLTVTSAQKNPTAFYLCASSIDRQGAYEQYFGPGTRLTVT.

The rearrangement uses TRBV28 and TRBJ2-5; perhaps TRBD2 as D (6 bases). Trimming cost V 5 bases and J 1 base, with 17 bases left between them. There are 16 residues in the CDR3. Germline CDR1 MDHEN, CDR2 SYDVKM. In DNA, the CDR3 is TGTGCCAGCAGTCTGCTGGAGGGCGGCTTCCAAGAGACCCAGTACTTC. Its translation is CASSLLEGGFQETQYF.

The rearrangement joins TRBV4-1 to TRBJ2-3, with 7 bases aligning to TRBD1. The V segment lost 4 bases and the J segment 4 bases; nucleotides outside the gene matches: 5. CDR1 and CDR2 from the germline V gene are MGHRA and YSYEKL. The CDR3 extends over 14 amino acids. This CDR3 reads CASSPDREPDTQYF. For the CDR3, the DNA is TGCGCCAGCAGCCCCGACAGGGAACCAGATACGCAGTATTTT.

The rearrangement links TRBV30 to TRBJ2-2; possibly TRBD2 for D (5 bases). V lost 1 base, J lost 3 bases, and 18 bases lay in between. Germline loops: CDR1 GTSNPN, CDR2 SVGIG (reference sequence). The CDR3 length is 17 residues. The CDR3 DNA sequence: TGTGCCTGGAGTGGCGTAACTCGCGGGCTGTACACCGGGGAGCTGTTTTTT. Translated, it gives CAWSGVTRGLYTGELFF.